The clone carrying this T cell receptor beta chain was detected a few times. The antigen is unknown. Trimming took 1 base from V and 3 from J; bases not matched to a gene: 5. Germline CDR1 is SGHVS and CDR2 is FNYEAQ. The CDR3 extends over 15 amino acids. TCRdb re-analysed the RT-PCR reads in MiXCR, keeping a single row per CDR3 protein. The sample comprises about 520,000 distinct CDR3 sequences, roughly 7.6% of which are singletons, and around 14% rests with the top ten. This sample stems from a study of response to subunit inactivated influenza vaccine. Study-wide findings and caveats: Few new T cells, the authors suggested, are recruited by each seasonal influenza vaccination.

The receptor was isolated from a man in his fifties or sixties who received an inactivated influenza vaccine. The sequencing used PBMCs from blood, collected 23 to 25 months after vaccination. This chain links TRBV7-6 with TRBJ2-7, with 8 bases matching TRBD1. The CDR3 nucleotides are TGTGCCAGCAGCTTAGAGACAGGGGAAGGCTACGAGCAGTACTTC. This translates into CASSLETGEGYEQYF. Based on the CDR3 plus reference TRBV7-6 and TRBJ2-7, the full variable domain is GAGVSQSPRYKVTKRGQDVALRCDPISGHVSLYWYRQALGQGPEFLTYFNYEAQQDKSGLPNDRFSAERPEGSISTLTIQRTEQRDSAMYRCASSLETGEGYEQYFGPGTRLTVT.